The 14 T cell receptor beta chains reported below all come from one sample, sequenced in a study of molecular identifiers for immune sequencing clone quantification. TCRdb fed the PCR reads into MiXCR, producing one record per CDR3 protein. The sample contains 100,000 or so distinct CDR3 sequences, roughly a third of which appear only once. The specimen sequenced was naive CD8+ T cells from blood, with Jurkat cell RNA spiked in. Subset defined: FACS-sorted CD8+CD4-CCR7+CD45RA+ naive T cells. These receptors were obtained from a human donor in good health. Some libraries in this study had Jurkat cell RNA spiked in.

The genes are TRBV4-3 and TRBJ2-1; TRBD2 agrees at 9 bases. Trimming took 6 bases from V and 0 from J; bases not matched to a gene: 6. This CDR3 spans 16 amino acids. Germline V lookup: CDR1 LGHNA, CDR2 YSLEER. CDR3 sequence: CASSRASGVSYNEQFF. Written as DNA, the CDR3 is TGCGCCAGCAGTCGAGCTAGCGGGGTCTCCTACAATGAGCAGTTCTTC.

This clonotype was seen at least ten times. The chain's CDR3 is CSVGTGRRELFF. In DNA, the CDR3 is TGCAGCGTTGGGACAGGGCGACGGGAGCTGTTTTTT. The rearrangement joins TRBV29-1 to TRBJ2-2, with 8 bases that match TRBD1. The ends lost 4 bases at V and 9 bases at J; junction bases unmatched: 4. Looked up from germline, CDR1 is SQVTM and CDR2 is ANQGSEA. This CDR3 spans 12 amino acids.

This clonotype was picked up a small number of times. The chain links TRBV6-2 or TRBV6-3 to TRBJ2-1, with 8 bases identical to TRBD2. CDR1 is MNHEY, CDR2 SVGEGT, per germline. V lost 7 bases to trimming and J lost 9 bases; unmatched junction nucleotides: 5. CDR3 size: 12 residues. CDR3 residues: CASNGLAGEQFF. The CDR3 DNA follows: TGTGCCAGCAACGGACTAGCTGGTGAGCAGTTCTTC.

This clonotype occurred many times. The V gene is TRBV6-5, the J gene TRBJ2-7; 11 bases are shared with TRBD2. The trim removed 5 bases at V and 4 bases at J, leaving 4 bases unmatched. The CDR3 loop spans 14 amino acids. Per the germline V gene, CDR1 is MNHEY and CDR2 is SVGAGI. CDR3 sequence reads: CASSAGTSGYEQYF. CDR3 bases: TGTGCCAGCAGTGCCGGGACTAGCGGTTACGAGCAGTACTTC.

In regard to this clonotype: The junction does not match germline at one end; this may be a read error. The CDR3 bases are TGTGCCATCAGTGATCCTTGGACCGGGACCTCTGGGGCCAACGTCCTGGCTTTC. Protein sequence: CAISDPWTGTSGANVLAF. V and J are TRBV10-3 and TRBJ2-6, with D possibly being TRBD1 or TRBD2 (5 bases each). CDR3 length: 18 residues. The germline V gene has CDR1 ENHRY and CDR2 SYGVKD.

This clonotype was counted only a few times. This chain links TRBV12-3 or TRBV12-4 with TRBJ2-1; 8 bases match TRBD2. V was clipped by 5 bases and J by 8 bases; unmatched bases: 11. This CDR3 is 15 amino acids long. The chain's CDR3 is CASSERERYTDEQFF. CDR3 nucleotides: TGTGCCAGCAGTGAGCGGGAGAGGTATACCGATGAGCAGTTCTTC.

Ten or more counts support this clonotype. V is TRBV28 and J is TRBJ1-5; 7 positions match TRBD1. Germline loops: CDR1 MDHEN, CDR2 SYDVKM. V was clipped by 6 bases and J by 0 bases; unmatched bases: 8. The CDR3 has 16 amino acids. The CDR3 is CASSPDRDYSNQPQHF. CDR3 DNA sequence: TGTGCCAGCAGCCCCGACAGGGATTATAGCAATCAGCCCCAGCATTTT.

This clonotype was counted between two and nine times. The CDR3 DNA is TGTGCCAGCAGGAGCCAGAGTATCCTCACAGATACGCAGTATTTT. The encoded protein is CASRSQSILTDTQYF. The chain has TRBV28 and TRBJ2-3, with unresolved D. Trimming shortened V by 6 bases and J by 2 bases, and 15 bases separated the two germline ends. Germline loops: CDR1 MDHEN, CDR2 SYDVKM. This CDR3 has 15 residues.

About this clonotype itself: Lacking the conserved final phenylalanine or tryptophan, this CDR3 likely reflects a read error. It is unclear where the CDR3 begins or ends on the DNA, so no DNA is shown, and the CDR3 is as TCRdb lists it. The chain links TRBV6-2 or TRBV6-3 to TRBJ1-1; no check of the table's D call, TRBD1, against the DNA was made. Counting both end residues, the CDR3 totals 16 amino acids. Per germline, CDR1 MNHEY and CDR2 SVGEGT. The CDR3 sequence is CASSYSDGTGWSEAYY.

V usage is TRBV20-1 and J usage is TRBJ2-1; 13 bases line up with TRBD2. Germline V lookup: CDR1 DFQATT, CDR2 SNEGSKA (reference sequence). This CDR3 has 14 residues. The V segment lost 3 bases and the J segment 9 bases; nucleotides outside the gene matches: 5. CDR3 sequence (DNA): TGCAGTGCTAGTACTAGCGGGAGGGCCCTTGAGCAGTTCTTC. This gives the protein CSASTSGRALEQFF.

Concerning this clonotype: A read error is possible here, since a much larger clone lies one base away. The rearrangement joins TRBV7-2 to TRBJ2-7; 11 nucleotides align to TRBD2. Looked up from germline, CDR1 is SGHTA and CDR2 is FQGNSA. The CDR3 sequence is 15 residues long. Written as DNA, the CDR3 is TGTGCCGGCAGCCTTCTAGCGGGAGGAGCCTACGAGCAGTACTTC. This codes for CAGSLLAGGAYEQYF.

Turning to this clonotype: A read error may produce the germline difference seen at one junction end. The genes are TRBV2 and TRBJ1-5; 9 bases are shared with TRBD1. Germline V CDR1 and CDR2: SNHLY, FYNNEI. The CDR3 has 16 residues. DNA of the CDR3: TGTGCCAGCAGTCGGACAGGGGTATATAGCATTCAGCCCCAGCATTTT. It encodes CASSRTGVYSIQPQHF.

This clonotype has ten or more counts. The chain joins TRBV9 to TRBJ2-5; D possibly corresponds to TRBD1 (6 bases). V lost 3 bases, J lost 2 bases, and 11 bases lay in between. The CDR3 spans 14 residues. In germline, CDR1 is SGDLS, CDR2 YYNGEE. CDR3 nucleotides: TGTGCCAGCAGCGAACAGGGTAATCAAGAGACCCAGTACTTC. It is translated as CASSEQGNQETQYF. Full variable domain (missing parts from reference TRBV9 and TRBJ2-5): DSGVTQTPKHLITATGQRVTLRCSPRSGDLSVYWYQQSLDQGLQFLIQYYNGEERAKGNILERFSAQQFPDLHSELNLSSLELGDSALYFCASSEQGNQETQYFGPGTRLLVL.

The CDR3 DNA reads as TGTGCCAGCAGTCCTCAGAGCGGGGAGGCCGCTTTGGCGCAGTATTTT. Protein sequence: CASSPQSGEAALAQYF. The chain carries TRBV12-3 or TRBV12-4 and TRBJ2-3, with TRBD2 matching over 7 bases. This CDR3 is 16 amino acids long. Germline trimming cut 5 bases from V and 10 bases from J; bases unmatched to any gene: 18.